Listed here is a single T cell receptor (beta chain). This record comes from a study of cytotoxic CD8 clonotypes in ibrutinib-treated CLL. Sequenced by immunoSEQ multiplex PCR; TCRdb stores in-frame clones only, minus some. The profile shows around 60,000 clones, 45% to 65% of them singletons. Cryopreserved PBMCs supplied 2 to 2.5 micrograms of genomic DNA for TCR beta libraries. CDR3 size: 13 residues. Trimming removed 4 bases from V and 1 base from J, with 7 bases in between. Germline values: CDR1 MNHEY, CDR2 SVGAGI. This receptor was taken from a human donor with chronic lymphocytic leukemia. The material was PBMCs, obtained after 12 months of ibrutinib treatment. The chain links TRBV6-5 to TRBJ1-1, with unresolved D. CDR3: CASSSQPNTEAFF. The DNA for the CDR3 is TGTGCCAGCAGTTCCCAGCCGAACACTGAAGCTTTCTTT.